This note documents a single T cell receptor beta chain sequence. In the study's own analysis: Estimates of nucleated cell counts were drawn from the amplification of reference gene primers. Profiling relied on immunoSEQ multiplex PCR, and the TCRdb table lists in-frame clones only, not all of them. The V and J calls and clone size were taken over from that table, and D and trimming were inferred from the DNA. This table holds about 96,000 clones, around 85% found once. The sample comes from a study of blood T cell repertoires in COVID-19. Overall study context: The study drew acute and convalescent COVID-19 samples from the United States, Italy and Spain.

Trimming shortened V by 4 bases and J by 5 bases, and 14 bases separated the two germline ends. Germline CDR1 reads WNHNN; CDR2 reads SYGVQD (reference sequence). This CDR3 region has 14 residues. The material sequenced was peripheral blood. V gene TRBV10-1 combines with J gene TRBJ1-1, with a possible D match to TRBD1 (6 bases). The origin of this receptor is a woman aged 55-70 years with acute or convalescent COVID-19. The CDR3 nucleotides are TGCGCCAGCAGTGCAAACAGGGCTAAGACTGAAGCTTTCTTT. The encoded protein is CASSANRAKTEAFF.